These T cell receptor beta chains were read from a single sample in a study of T-cell reconstitution after alpha-beta-depleted transplantation in children. TCRdb redid the calling of the PCR reads with MiXCR, one entry per CDR3 protein. The sample holds a few hundred thousand distinct CDR3 sequences, about 40% seen once. This sample comprised PBMCs, obtained before TCRalphabeta/CD19-depleted stem cell transplant. These receptors all stem from a girl under 10 years old with aplastic anemia, due to receive a stem cell transplant. The CDR3 runs from the conserved cysteine through the conserved F or W. The D gene is left open where the match is weak.

>TRBV6-5|TRBD2
CASSYRGGLAGGETQYF
>TRBV6-2/TRBV6-3|TRBD2
CASRGTSGAYEQYF
>TRBV29-1|-
CSALGGDTEAFF
>TRBV9|TRBD2
CASSVPLAGSTDTQYF
>TRBV6-1|-
CASSPGTFGGNEQFF
>TRBV27|-
CASSSSGAYSFASYNEQFF
>TRBV6-5|-
CASNLIGGTEAFF
>TRBV15|TRBD1
CATSRAHRAGGSSSSYEQYF
>TRBV20-1|-
CSARDVERLRETQYF
>TRBV12-3/TRBV12-4|TRBD2
CASSFSSGYSGANVLTF
>TRBV20-1|-
CSAPKDEQYF